This TCR beta chain was recovered during a study of response to subunit inactivated influenza vaccine. This CDR3 region has 13 residues. Trimming took 7 bases from V and 5 from J, leaving 14 bases between them. The study's findings and limits: Authors suggested seasonal influenza vaccinations each recruit few new T cells.

In this sample, this clonotype turned up many times. What it binds is not known. TCRdb re-called the RT-PCR reads through MiXCR, storing one row per CDR3 protein. The repertoire consists of approximately 480,000 distinct CDR3 sequences, with approximately 11% occurring once and the leading ten covering around 12%. The chain uses TRBV12-3 or TRBV12-4 and TRBJ1-2; tentatively, D is TRBD1 (5 bases). This sample comprised PBMCs from blood, obtained 40 to 50 days after vaccination. The TCR originated in a man aged 50 to 60 who received an inactivated influenza vaccine. The chain's CDR3 is CASTNGDVYGYTF. As DNA, the CDR3 is TGTGCCAGCACCAATGGGGACGTTTATGGCTACACCTTC.